This T cell receptor (beta chain) was captured by sequencing in a study of identical twins. Findings and limits, study-wide: Instead of following the same donors, the conclusions were based on cross-sectional statistical analysis. For out-of-frame alpha sequences shared by twins, low generation probability was in excess. Cord blood beta clonotypes that were abundant carried fewer insertions, and memory repertoires showed no such trend.

The CDR3 has 17 amino acids. The germline V gene has CDR1 SGHRS and CDR2 YFSETQ. Trimming shortened V by 4 bases and J by 1 base, and 21 bases separated the two germline ends. TCRdb re-analysed the 5' RACE reads in MiXCR, keeping a single row per CDR3 protein. The sample contains hundreds of thousands of distinct CDR3 sequences, less than 10% of which appear only once. This clonotype occurred many times. No antigen is known for it. The sample taken for sequencing was memory (CD45RO+) T cells sorted from blood. The TCR comes from a woman in her late teens or twenties in good health. This rearrangement joins TRBV5-1 to TRBJ2-7; perhaps TRBD1 as D (5 bases). CDR3 nucleotides: TGCGCCAGCAGCCCCAATAGAGACAGTGGCGGATCCTACGAGCAGTACTTC. Amino acids: CASSPNRDSGGSYEQYF.